Below, 14 T cell receptor beta chains from the same sample are listed, as sequenced in a study of cytomegalovirus exposure and HLA in healthy donors. Both 60 Vbeta primers and 13 Jbeta primers went into the PCR. Sequencing used immunoSEQ multiplex PCR; TCRdb keeps in-frame clones, though not all of them. The repertoire holds more than 90,000 clones, with approximately 81% as singletons. The material sequenced was PBMCs. Every receptor here comes from a woman younger than 35 in good health and CMV-seropositive.

V is TRBV28 and J is TRBJ1-5; perhaps TRBD1 as D (6 bases). The CDR3 is 15 amino acids. V was clipped by 1 base and J by 5 bases, with 12 bases between them. Germline V lookup: CDR1 MDHEN, CDR2 SYDVKM. This CDR3 is CASSLSSGDHQPQHF. In nucleotides, the CDR3 is TGTGCCAGCAGTTTATCATCAGGGGACCATCAGCCCCAGCATTTT.

The chain is built from TRBV18 and TRBJ1-6, with TRBD1 identical over 7 bases. The CDR3 has 12 residues. CDR1 is KGHSH, CDR2 LQKENI, per germline. J lost 8 bases, V lost 6 bases, and 1 base had no gene match. DNA for the CDR3: TGTGCCAGCTCTACAGGGGATTCACCCCTCCACTTT. Translation: CASSTGDSPLHF.

The chain links TRBV6-1 to TRBJ2-4; 7 bases agree with TRBD1. Trimming took 3 bases from V and 16 from J; bases not matched to a gene: 15. Germline V gene sequence: CDR1 MNHNS, CDR2 SASEGT. CDR3 length: 14 residues. CDR3 amino acids: CASSEGQMTNQIYF. CDR3 nucleotide sequence: TGTGCCAGCAGTGAGGGACAGATGACTAACCAGATATACTTC.

V and J are TRBV2 and TRBJ2-3, with 8 positions matching TRBD1. Germline CDR1 is SNHLY and CDR2 is FYNNEI. Unmatched junction bases numbered 12, after V lost 10 bases and J lost 0 bases. CDR3 length: 16 amino acids. The CDR3 nucleotides read TGTGCCACCGAACCGATGACAGGGGCTAGCACAGATACGCAGTATTTT. Protein: CATEPMTGASTDTQYF.

This rearrangement joins TRBV25-1 to TRBJ2-1; 8 bases agree with TRBD1. The germline V gene encodes CDR1 MGHDK and CDR2 SYGVNS. The CDR3 contains 14 residues. J gave up 4 bases and V 5 bases, and 4 bases lay outside the gene matches. The CDR3 DNA sequence: TGTGCCAGCAGTTACTGGGACAGGTACAATGAGCAGTTCTTC. It encodes CASSYWDRYNEQFF.

The CDR3 is CASSSGVSTEAFF. The CDR3 region has the DNA TGTGCCAGCAGTTCAGGGGTTAGCACTGAAGCTTTCTTT. This sequence joins TRBV6-6 and TRBJ1-1; TRBD1 is a possible D gene (6 bases). Germline-derived CDR1 and CDR2 are MNHNY and SVGAGI (reference sequence). With 4 bases removed from V and 4 bases from J, the gap between germline ends came to 10 bases. There are 13 residues in the CDR3.

Written as DNA, the CDR3 is TGTGCCAGCAGTTACGATGCGGGTCAGGATTCGGACGAGCAGTACTTC. This translates into CASSYDAGQDSDEQYF. The chain combines TRBV6-5 with TRBJ2-7, with D perhaps TRBD2 (5 bases). The length of the CDR3 is 16 residues. V dropped 2 bases and J dropped 5 bases, with 19 bases sitting between them. CDR1 and CDR2 from the germline V gene are MNHEY and SVGAGI.

This clone is a singleton in its sample. J is TRBJ2-7 and V is TRBV7-8, with 11 bases that match TRBD2. Germline V gene data show CDR1 as SGHVS and CDR2 as FQNEAQ. The CDR3 runs to 15 residues. V was clipped by 5 bases and J by 2 bases; unmatched bases: 5. The CDR3 DNA reads as TGTGCCAGCAGCCAGACTAGCGGGGCCGCCTACGAGCAGTACTTC. Amino acid sequence: CASSQTSGAAYEQYF.

CDR3 bases: TGCGCCAGCAGCAGCACTAGCGGGCGAACCTACGAGCAGTACTTC. Translated, it gives CASSSTSGRTYEQYF. The chain links TRBV5-1 to TRBJ2-7; 9 bases align to TRBD2. The CDR3 runs to 15 residues. V was pared by 4 bases and J by 2 bases, with 7 bases of the junction left unmatched. The germline CDR1 and CDR2 sequences are SGHRS and YFSETQ.

This chain links TRBV27 with TRBJ1-1; weak D call: TRBD1 (5 bases). CDR1 and CDR2 from the germline V gene are MNHEY and SMNVEV (reference sequence). The V and J ends lost 3 bases and 3 bases respectively, with 8 bases between them. The CDR3 is 13 amino acids. This CDR3 is CASSFAGYTEAFF. The CDR3 DNA reads TGTGCCAGCAGTTTTGCAGGGTACACTGAAGCTTTCTTT.

Notes on this clone: At one of its ends the junction is not consistent with the germline gene, which may arise from a read error. This sequence joins TRBV4-2 and TRBJ2-1, with D tentatively TRBD2 (6 bases). Germline loops: CDR1 LGHNA, CDR2 YNFKEQ. This CDR3 has 13 residues. The CDR3: CTSSQDWGVEQFF. Here the CDR3 DNA reads TGTACCAGCAGCCAAGATTGGGGGGTTGAGCAGTTCTTC.

This clone is a singleton in its sample. The gene calls are TRBV12-5 and TRBJ2-1, with D perhaps matching TRBD1 (5 bases). V was pared by 7 bases and J by 8 bases, with 18 bases between. Germline CDR1 LGHNT, CDR2 FRNRAP. The CDR3 contains 14 residues. Here the CDR3 reads CASVMGQGWDEQFF. The CDR3 bases are TGTGCTAGTGTGATGGGGCAGGGCTGGGATGAGCAGTTCTTC.

The rearrangement joins TRBV19 to TRBJ2-3; possible D gene TRBD1, 6 bases. The CDR3 has 13 residues. Germline V gives CDR1 LNHDA, CDR2 SQIVND (reference sequence). V lost 3 bases, J lost 5 bases, and 9 bases lay in between. CDR3 amino acids: CASSMARGDTQYF. The CDR3 coding sequence is TGTGCCAGTAGTATGGCCAGGGGAGATACGCAGTATTTT.

The chain couples TRBV2 to TRBJ2-2; 9 bases are a match to TRBD2. Germline trimming cut 8 bases from V and 1 base from J; bases unmatched to any gene: 5. Germline CDR1 SNHLY, CDR2 FYNNEI. The CDR3 loop spans 15 amino acids. CDR3: CASRRLAENTGELFF. The CDR3 DNA sequence: TGTGCCAGCCGAAGACTAGCGGAGAACACCGGGGAGCTGTTTTTT.